This T cell receptor beta chain appears in the sequencing data of a study of TIL therapy for anti-PD-1-resistant metastatic lung cancer. In the study overall: Tumors carried a median 1.5 non-synonymous mutations per megabase.

This clone was picked up a small number of times. The CDR3 totals 14 residues. The germline V gene encodes CDR1 LNHDA and CDR2 SQIVND (reference sequence). V dropped 3 bases and J dropped 8; count of bases not matched to a gene: 4. This was the immunoSEQ v3 assay. Each library reached about 2 million read pairs, or 5-6 million at deep level. Sequenced by immunoSEQ multiplex PCR; TCRdb stores in-frame clones only, minus some. This table holds 15,000 to 20,000 clones, 83% found once. Regarding time point: pre-treatment sample, taken before nivolumab and TIL therapy. The sample consisted of blood, taken at baseline. This sequence joins TRBV19 and TRBJ1-4; 9 positions match TRBD1. The origin of this receptor is a person aged 25 to 80 with non-small cell lung cancer. In DNA, the CDR3 is TGTGCCAGTAGTATGGACAGGGGAAGCGAAAAACTGTTTTTT. Its translation: CASSMDRGSEKLFF. The full variable domain, in which reference TRBV19 and TRBJ1-4 provide the parts outside the CDR3, is DGGITQSPKYLFRKEGQNVTLSCEQNLNHDAMYWYRQDPGQGLRLIYYSQIVNDFQKGDIAEGYSVSREKKESFPLTVTSAQKNPTAFYLCASSMDRGSEKLFFGSGTQLSVL.